A selection of T cell receptor beta chains follows, all from one sample in a study of patients and donors after allogeneic stem cell transplantation. TCRdb reprocessed the RT-PCR reads via MiXCR and lists one record per CDR3 protein. There are 200,000 to 250,000 distinct CDR3 sequences in the sample; about 37% occur only once, and around 10% lies in the top ten. Sequenced material: blood, either unsorted or a sorted T cell fraction (not recorded which). The receptors were gathered from a human donor who was either an allogeneic HSCT recipient or a stem cell or donor lymphocyte infusion donor (not recorded which). It is not recorded whose cells these are; they may come from a transplant donor. The CDR3 runs from the conserved cysteine through the conserved F or W. A D gene is named only where the DNA matches it firmly. Clone size is stated in some rows and not others, as once, few, many or a class when expanded.

d_call	clone_size	v_call	j_call	cdr3_aa	cdr3_nt
-	-	TRBV7-2	TRBJ2-1	CASSLGSQADNEQFF	TGTGCCAGCAGCTTAGGGAGTCAGGCAGACAATGAGCAGTTCTTC
-	-	TRBV27	TRBJ1-2	CASSLSRGIYGYTF	TGTGCCAGCAGTTTATCGAGAGGGATCTATGGCTACACCTTC
-	-	TRBV5-6	TRBJ1-1	CASSPGLSEAFF	TGTGCCAGCAGCCCGGGGCTATCTGAAGCTTTCTTT
-	few	TRBV29-1	TRBJ2-2	CSVDSSNTGELFF	TGCAGCGTTGACTCGTCGAACACCGGGGAGCTGTTTTTT
TRBD1	-	TRBV10-2	TRBJ1-4	CASSVPGQGREKLFF	TGCGCCAGCAGTGTTCCGGGACAGGGACGAGAAAAACTGTTTTTT
-	-	TRBV5-1	TRBJ1-1	CASSSFTGTPREAFF	TGCGCCAGCAGCTCCTTCACCGGGACCCCGAGGGAAGCTTTCTTT
-	-	TRBV5-1	TRBJ1-3	CASSPSGGNTIYF	TGCGCCAGCAGCCCCTCCGGGGGAAACACCATATATTTT
-	-	TRBV12-3/TRBV12-4	TRBJ1-3	CASTIFSSGNTIYF	TGTGCCAGCACCATATTCAGCTCTGGAAACACCATATATTTT
-	-	TRBV20-1	TRBJ2-7	CSATSQGPKFSYEQYF	TGCAGTGCTACCAGCCAGGGGCCTAAGTTTTCCTACGAGCAGTACTTC
-	-	TRBV20-1	TRBJ2-3	CSARDWDTQYF	TGCAGTGCTCGTGACTGGGATACGCAGTATTTT